Each of the 19 T cell receptor beta chains below was sequenced from the same sample in a study of metastatic and nonmetastatic thyroid tumors. Not a single patient had been given any form of treatment at any point before undergoing thyroid surgery. MiXCR reprocessed the PCR reads for TCRdb. The sample holds about 30,000 clones, roughly 17% seen once. Sequencing used blood. The receptors were sampled from a female donor with papillary thyroid cancer or a benign thyroid nodule (not recorded which). Some clones in this sample may be carry-over from other donors' samples.

This clone was detected many times. Additional DNA sequences in this sample encode the identical CDR3. This sequence joins TRBV9 and TRBJ2-6; D unclear. V gave up 0 bases and J gave up 0 bases, with 10 bases separating them. The CDR3 consists of 17 residues. Germline loops: CDR1 SGDLS, CDR2 YYNGEE. CDR3 DNA: TGTGCCAGCAGCGTAGCCGGCTTAAACTCTGGGGCCAACGTCCTGACTTTC. Translating gives CASSVAGLNSGANVLTF.

This clone was seen many times. The chain recombines TRBV27 with TRBJ2-1; D may be TRBD2 (6 bases). Deletions cut 7 bases from V and 4 bases from J, with 8 bases between. This CDR3 has 12 residues. The V gene's germline CDR1 is MNHEY and CDR2 SMNVEV (reference sequence). In DNA, the CDR3 is TGTGCCAGCAAGACTAGGTACAATGAGCAGTTCTTC. Protein product: CASKTRYNEQFF.

In this sample, this clone turned up a few times. The junction does not match germline at one end; this may be a read error. The J gene is TRBJ2-3, the V gene TRBV28; D is perhaps TRBD2 (5 bases). CDR1 MDHEN and CDR2 SYDVKM come from the germline V gene. The CDR3 is 16 amino acids. Here the CDR3 reads CASSFRGSGVIDTQYF. DNA for the CDR3: TGTGCCAGCAGTTTTAGAGGGAGTGGGGTCATAGATACACAGTATTTT.

This clone appeared many times. The chain uses TRBV28 and TRBJ1-1; D gene ambiguous. The CDR3 consists of 14 residues. V shed 3 bases and J shed 2 bases, with 10 bases lying between them. Germline values: CDR1 MDHEN, CDR2 SYDVKM. CDR3: CASSFRIPNTEAFF. CDR3 coding DNA: TGTGCCAGCAGTTTCAGGATTCCAAACACTGAAGCTTTCTTT.

This clone was found a few times. The rearrangement uses TRBV27 and TRBJ1-1; TRBD1 might be the D (5 bases). The CDR3 is 16 amino acids. The V end lost 5 bases, the J end lost 3 bases, and 19 bases lay between the germline ends. Germline V gene lookup returns CDR1 MNHEY and CDR2 SMNVEV (reference sequence). The CDR3 DNA follows: TGTGCCAGCAGTCCCCGGTCTGGACATATGGACACTGAAGCTTTCTTT. The encoded protein is CASSPRSGHMDTEAFF.

This clone was seen at least ten times. The same CDR3 arises from other DNA sequences in this sample as well. The gene calls are TRBV2 and TRBJ2-1, with unresolved D. V was pared by 3 bases and J by 0 bases, with 6 bases between. Germline lookup yields CDR1 SNHLY and CDR2 FYNNEI. This CDR3 contains 14 residues. CDR3 DNA: TGTGCCAGCAGTGACCAGAGCTCCTACAATGAGCAGTTCTTC. It translates to CASSDQSSYNEQFF.

This clone is categorized as medium-sized (0.01 to 0.1%). The chain has TRBV6-1 and TRBJ2-7; D gene uncertain. The CDR3 spans 14 residues. The V gene lost 7 bases and the J gene lost 3 bases, with 16 bases spanning the gap. Germline lookup yields CDR1 MNHNS and CDR2 SASEGT. CDR3 region: CASTQHSPYYEQYF. Here the CDR3 DNA reads TGTGCCAGCACTCAGCATTCCCCCTACTACGAGCAGTACTTC.

This clone was recorded at least ten times. DNA for the CDR3: TGCAGCGCCATACCGGGCGTCGGGGAGCAGTTCTTC. Encoded protein: CSAIPGVGEQFF. The rearrangement links TRBV29-1 to TRBJ2-1, with D hard to call. The CDR3 extends over 12 amino acids. Deletions cut 7 bases from V and 10 bases from J, with 17 bases between. Per the germline V gene, CDR1 is SQVTM and CDR2 is ANQGSEA.

This clone is labeled as medium-sized. The J gene is TRBJ1-1, the V gene TRBV10-3, with 8 bases identical to TRBD1. There are 15 residues in the CDR3. V gave up 5 bases and J gave up 0 bases; unmatched junction bases: 5. In germline, CDR1 is ENHRY, CDR2 SYGVKD. CDR3 DNA sequence: TGTGCCATCAGTCGCGGGACAGGACTGAACACTGAAGCTTTCTTT. It codes for CAISRGTGLNTEAFF.

V usage is TRBV10-2 and J usage is TRBJ2-7; 10 bases are a match to TRBD2. This CDR3 has 14 amino acids. The germline V gene has CDR1 WSHSY and CDR2 SAAADI. Trimming took 0 bases from V and 6 from J; bases not matched to a gene: 2. The CDR3 here is CASSESLAGSEQYF. DNA for the CDR3: TGCGCCAGCAGTGAGTCACTAGCGGGAAGCGAGCAGTACTTC.

Details on this clone: Other DNA sequences within the sample encode an identical CDR3. The gene calls are TRBV7-2 and TRBJ2-5, with D possibly being TRBD1 (5 bases). Germline V gene sequence: CDR1 SGHTA, CDR2 FQGNSA. V was cut by 3 bases and J by 5 bases, with 19 bases left in between. The CDR3 is 16 residues long. CDR3 nucleotide sequence: TGTGCCAGCAGCTTTAGTAGGGGTGGCCTGGGGGAGACCCAGTACTTC. This sequence encodes CASSFSRGGLGETQYF.

This clone occurred many times. This chain connects TRBV19 to TRBJ2-7, with D hard to call. The length of the CDR3 is 13 residues. V was cut by 3 bases and J by 3 bases, with 9 bases left in between. Germline assignment: CDR1 LNHDA and CDR2 SQIVND (reference sequence). DNA for the CDR3: TGTGCCAGTAGTATCATACTGGGCTACGAGCAGTACTTC. It encodes CASSIILGYEQYF.

This clone was found many times. The rearrangement uses TRBV6-1 and TRBJ2-5, with 9 nucleotides matching TRBD2. Germline V gives CDR1 MNHNS, CDR2 SASEGT. The CDR3 totals 17 residues. With V trimmed by 5 bases and J by 5 bases, 15 bases remained unmatched. CDR3 coding DNA: TGTGCCAGCAGTTCCAACTCGCGGGAGGGCCGGAGGGAGACCCAGTACTTC. Amino acid sequence: CASSSNSREGRRETQYF.

This clone was seen many times. The chain recombines TRBV10-3 with TRBJ1-3, with D perhaps matching TRBD1 (5 bases). Germline V gene sequence: CDR1 ENHRY, CDR2 SYGVKD. Trimming cost V 3 bases and J 4 bases, with 10 bases left between them. The CDR3 has 14 amino acids. CDR3 in amino acids: CAISERGSGNTIYF. The CDR3 bases are TGTGCCATCAGTGAAAGGGGATCGGGAAACACCATATATTTT.

This clone was found many times. The chain carries TRBV30 and TRBJ2-1; D remains ambiguous. The CDR3 runs to 14 residues. Between the trimmed V and J ends, which lost 0 bases and 4 bases, there was a span of 10 bases. CDR1 GTSNPN and CDR2 SVGIG come from the germline V gene (reference sequence). CDR3 in amino acids: CAWSVGPPYNEQFF. CDR3 DNA: TGTGCCTGGAGTGTAGGACCTCCATACAATGAGCAGTTCTTC.

For the CDR3, the DNA is TGCGCCAGCAGCTGGGGCGGGAGAGCTGGGGCCAACGTCCTGACTTTC. The encoded protein is CASSWGGRAGANVLTF. This sequence joins TRBV5-1 and TRBJ2-6; TRBD2 matches 7 bases. The V gene end was trimmed by 3 bases and the J gene end by 2 bases; junction bases not matched to a gene: 5. There are 16 residues in the CDR3. Germline V lookup: CDR1 SGHRS, CDR2 YFSETQ.

This clone was picked up one time. The chain links TRBV30 to TRBJ1-2, with D possibly TRBD1 on 6 matching bases. Germline values: CDR1 GTSNPN, CDR2 SVGIG (reference sequence). This CDR3 is built from 12 residues. V was trimmed by 3 bases and J by 8 bases, leaving 13 bases between them. The CDR3 region has the DNA TGTGCCTGGAGCCTTCAGGGGACGGGCTACACCTTC. It encodes CAWSLQGTGYTF.

This clone is categorized as medium-sized. The chain combines TRBV6-1 with TRBJ1-3; maybe TRBD1 (6 bases). From germline, CDR1 is MNHNS and CDR2 SASEGT. Trimming removed 6 bases from V and 1 base from J, with 13 bases in between. The CDR3 covers 15 residues. This chain's CDR3 is CASSPRTASGNTIYF. In nucleotides, the CDR3 is TGTGCCAGCAGCCCAAGGACAGCTTCTGGAAACACCATATATTTT.

A few counts support this clone. Other DNA sequences from this sample encode an identical CDR3 as well. The V call is TRBV24-1, the J call TRBJ2-5; D perhaps matches TRBD1 (6 bases). Germline loops: CDR1 KGHDR, CDR2 SFDVKD. This CDR3 comprises 15 residues. CDR3 amino acids: CATREGTLYQETQYF. Written as DNA, the CDR3 is TGTGCAACACGGGAAGGGACATTGTACCAAGAGACCCAGTACTTC.